These T cell receptor beta chains were read from a single sample in a study of early stage breast cancer tumors. The protocol was immunoSEQ multiplex PCR, while the TCRdb copy is restricted to in-frame clones and leaves out a portion. The table lists 9,500 to 12,000 clones, around 80% of them singletons. Sample: breast tumor tissue. These receptors were obtained from an older person with breast cancer. Both conserved end residues are part of each CDR3. A D gene is named only where the DNA matches it firmly. A clone size is listed for some rows: how often the clone was seen (once, few, many), or a class if it is expanded.

>-|TRBV6-5|TRBJ2-7|TRBD1
CASRPRQGAFEQYF
TGTGCCAGCAGGCCTCGACAGGGGGCGTTCGAGCAGTACTTC
>few|TRBV2|TRBJ1-5|TRBD1
CASSLPQGAVDQPQHF
TGTGCCAGCAGTTTGCCCCAGGGGGCGGTTGACCAGCCCCAGCATTTT
>-|TRBV6-5|TRBJ2-1|TRBD2
CASTGSGGRNEQFF
TGTGCCAGCACGGGTAGCGGGGGTAGAAATGAGCAGTTCTTC
>-|TRBV19|TRBJ1-2|TRBD1
CASSPWDRASDYGYTF
TGTGCCAGTAGTCCCTGGGACAGGGCAAGTGACTATGGCTACACCTTC
>few|TRBV6-6|TRBJ1-1|TRBD1
CASSPGTGGWGTEAFF
TGTGCCAGCAGCCCCGGGACAGGGGGCTGGGGCACTGAAGCTTTCTTT
>-|TRBV9|TRBJ1-6|-
CASSAGGGPIPNSPLHF
TGTGCCAGCAGCGCGGGCGGGGGCCCGATACCTAATTCACCCCTCCACTTT
>-|TRBV14|TRBJ1-1|-
CASSHRPNTEAFF
TGTGCCAGCAGCCACAGGCCGAACACTGAAGCTTTCTTT
>-|TRBV4-1|TRBJ1-1|-
CASSQEGGSTNTEAFF
TGCGCCAGCAGCCAAGAAGGGGGATCAACGAACACTGAAGCTTTCTTT
>once|TRBV18|TRBJ1-1|-
CASSTDTEAFF
TGTGCCAGCTCCACAGACACTGAAGCTTTCTTT
>-|TRBV12-5|TRBJ2-5|-
CASGQGSETQYF
TGTGCTAGTGGTCAGGGTTCAGAGACCCAGTACTTC
>-|TRBV4-1|TRBJ1-1|TRBD1
CASSQAGGRTGQGVGTHTEAFF
TGCGCCAGCAGCCAGGCGGGGGGGCGGACAGGGCAGGGAGTGGGGACGCACACTGAAGCTTTCTTT
>-|TRBV7-9|TRBJ1-2|-
CASSLAMAGVGYTF
TGTGCCAGCAGCTTAGCGATGGCAGGGGTTGGCTACACCTTC
>-|TRBV9|TRBJ2-2|TRBD1
CASSVARDRPTGELFF
TGTGCCAGCAGCGTAGCCCGGGACAGACCCACCGGGGAGCTGTTTTTT
>-|TRBV7-6|TRBJ2-2|TRBD2
CASSPPLGGGGNTGELFF
TGTGCCAGCAGCCCCCCCCTCGGCGGGGGTGGCAACACCGGGGAGCTGTTTTTT
>-|TRBV5-1|TRBJ2-7|TRBD2
CASSTGTSVDEQYF
TGCGCCAGCAGCACCGGGACTAGTGTCGACGAGCAGTACTTC
>-|TRBV19|TRBJ1-2|TRBD1
CASRAGQESGYTF
TGTGCCAGTAGAGCGGGACAGGAGAGCGGCTACACCTTC
>-|TRBV10-3|TRBJ2-5|-
CAISEPQGRETQYF
TGTGCCATCAGTGAGCCGCAGGGGAGAGAGACCCAGTACTTC
>-|TRBV15|TRBJ1-1|-
CATSRDRGYEAFF
TGTGCCACCAGCAGAGATCGAGGGTATGAAGCTTTCTTT
>-|TRBV5-1|TRBJ1-2|TRBD1
CASSVTGGYGYTF
TGCGCCAGCAGCGTGACAGGGGGCTATGGCTACACCTTC
>few|TRBV28|TRBJ1-2|TRBD1
CASRWTGENYGYTF
TGTGCCAGCAGATGGACAGGGGAAAACTATGGCTACACCTTC
>-|TRBV25-1|TRBJ1-2|-
CASSEVLNRVEGYTF
TGTGCCAGCAGTGAGGTCCTTAACAGGGTTGAGGGCTACACCTTC
>-|TRBV7-2|TRBJ1-1|-
CASSPQQGMNTEAFF
TGTGCCAGCAGCCCCCAGCAGGGGATGAACACTGAAGCTTTCTTT
>-|TRBV5-3|TRBJ2-1|TRBD1
CARSLGQGWPLSYNEQFF
TGTGCCAGAAGCTTGGGACAGGGTTGGCCCCTCTCCTACAATGAGCAGTTCTTC
>few|TRBV10-3|TRBJ1-4|TRBD1
CAISVTGFNEKLFF
TGTGCCATCAGTGTGACAGGGTTCAATGAAAAACTGTTTTTT
>-|TRBV15|TRBJ1-2|-
CATSRDWGGDYGYTF
TGTGCCACCAGCAGAGATTGGGGGGGGGACTATGGCTACACCTTC
>-|TRBV28|TRBJ1-5|TRBD1
CASSPPMTGEGKPQHF
TGTGCCAGCAGTCCTCCGATGACAGGGGAAGGGAAGCCCCAGCATTTT
>-|TRBV7-6|TRBJ1-2|-
CASSLGPGYYGYTF
TGTGCCAGCAGCTTAGGTCCAGGGTACTATGGCTACACCTTC
>-|TRBV5-1|TRBJ1-1|-
CASRRAEGSEAFF
TGCGCCAGCAGGAGGGCCGAGGGCTCTGAAGCTTTCTTT
>few|TRBV2|TRBJ2-1|-
CANAGTYSHNEQFF
TGTGCCAACGCCGGGACTTACTCACACAATGAGCAGTTCTTC
>-|TRBV7-6|TRBJ2-1|-
CASSAGTQIYNEQFF
TGTGCCAGCAGCGCCGGGACTCAGATCTACAATGAGCAGTTCTTC
>-|TRBV10-2|TRBJ2-3|TRBD2
CASSRTSGIADTQYF
TGCGCCAGCAGTAGGACTAGCGGGATAGCAGATACGCAGTATTTT
>-|TRBV13|TRBJ1-6|-
CASSPRGNSPLHF
TGTGCCAGCAGCCCCAGGGGAAATTCACCCCTCCACTTT
>-|TRBV7-7|TRBJ2-3|TRBD1
CASSSGTGWGDTQYF
TGTGCTAGCAGCTCCGGGACAGGGTGGGGAGATACGCAGTATTTT
>-|TRBV27|TRBJ1-2|-
CASSLDGGYGYTF
TGTGCCAGCAGTTTAGACGGGGGCTATGGCTACACCTTC
>-|TRBV19|TRBJ2-6|TRBD2
CASSASGSGGANVLTF
TGTGCCAGTAGTGCTAGCGGGAGCGGTGGGGCCAACGTCCTGACTTTC
>-|TRBV10-1|TRBJ2-1|-
CASRAGNYGEQFF
TGCGCCAGCAGGGCGGGAAATTACGGTGAGCAGTTCTTC
>-|TRBV27|TRBJ2-2|-
CASSPSGGESNTGELFF
TGTGCCAGCAGTCCCTCGGGGGGCGAATCGAACACCGGGGAGCTGTTTTTT
>-|TRBV27|TRBJ2-7|TRBD2
CASRALAGDFYEQYF
TGTGCCAGCAGGGCTTTAGCGGGGGATTTCTACGAGCAGTACTTC
>-|TRBV10-1|TRBJ2-5|-
CASSRDTRGETQYF
TGCGCCAGCAGCAGGGACACCCGGGGAGAGACCCAGTACTTC
>few|TRBV2|TRBJ1-1|-
CATGFKEGRVWTEAFF
TGTGCCACTGGCTTTAAGGAGGGTAGGGTGTGGACTGAAGCTTTCTTT
>-|TRBV7-3|TRBJ2-3|TRBD2
CASSAGASGMNTQYF
TGTGCCAGCAGCGCCGGGGCTAGCGGGATGAATACGCAGTATTTT
>-|TRBV10-3|TRBJ2-1|TRBD2
CAISESASGGPQGEQFF
TGTGCCATCAGTGAGTCGGCTAGCGGGGGGCCACAGGGTGAGCAGTTCTTC
>-|TRBV5-1|TRBJ2-5|-
CASSLDRDKTQYF
TGCGCCAGCAGCTTGGACAGGGACAAGACCCAGTACTTC
>-|TRBV28|TRBJ2-3|-
CASCPSGLATDTQYF
TGTGCCAGCTGCCCCAGCGGGCTTGCCACAGATACGCAGTATTTT
>-|TRBV28|TRBJ2-7|TRBD2
CASSPPLGSAGGPSTPYEQYF
TGTGCCAGCAGCCCACCCCTGGGGTCAGCGGGAGGGCCGTCTACCCCCTACGAGCAGTACTTC
>once|TRBV5-4|TRBJ1-1|-
CASSAVEADKGVAFF
TGTGCCAGCAGCGCCGTGGAAGCCGATAAGGGAGTGGCTTTCTTT
>-|TRBV7-9|TRBJ1-6|-
CASERSPLHF
TGTGCCAGCGAGCGTTCACCCCTCCACTTT
>medium-sized|TRBV2|TRBJ1-6|TRBD1
CASGGGQGLSPRAPLHF
TGTGCCAGCGGGGGGGGACAGGGCCTCAGTCCTCGCGCACCCCTCCACTTT
>-|TRBV9|TRBJ2-7|-
CASSRHSEGYEQYF
TGTGCCAGCAGCCGACACTCCGAAGGCTACGAGCAGTACTTC
>-|TRBV19|TRBJ1-1|TRBD1
CASSIRGQGASLNTEAFF
TGTGCCAGTAGTATACGGGGACAGGGGGCTTCATTGAACACTGAAGCTTTCTTT
>-|TRBV7-2|TRBJ2-3|-
CASSPSTDTQYF
TGTGCCAGCAGCCCGTCCACAGATACGCAGTATTTT